The 20 T cell receptor beta chains reported below all come from one sample, sequenced in a study of cytomegalovirus exposure and HLA in healthy donors. The primer mix had 60 Vbeta and 13 Jbeta primers. The protocol was immunoSEQ multiplex PCR, while the TCRdb copy is restricted to in-frame clones and leaves out a portion. The data contain about 120,000 clones, roughly 80% of them singletons. Sequencing was carried out using PBMCs. These receptor sequences come from a man in his 60s in good health and CMV-seropositive.

This chain uses TRBV7-3 with TRBJ2-2; 12 bases align to TRBD2. The CDR3 has 16 residues. CDR1 is SGHTA, CDR2 FQGTGA, per germline. Losses at the gene ends were 2 bases for V and 7 bases for J; bases not matched to a gene: 5. The CDR3 sequence is CASSLLAGGPVGELFF. CDR3 DNA sequence: TGTGCCAGCAGCTTACTAGCGGGGGGGCCGGTCGGGGAGCTGTTTTTT.

The chain recombines TRBV20-1 with TRBJ1-1; no firm D call. Germline V lookup: CDR1 DFQATT, CDR2 SNEGSKA (reference sequence). The V end was cut by 4 bases, the J end by 5 bases, with 5 bases between. The CDR3 runs 10 residues. CDR3 amino acids: CSATETEAFF. CDR3 sequence (DNA): TGCAGTGCTACGGAGACTGAAGCTTTCTTT.

This sequence joins TRBV7-8 and TRBJ2-3; 8 nucleotides match TRBD2. The CDR3 covers 15 residues. Germline trimming cut 4 bases from V and 0 bases from J; bases unmatched to any gene: 3. Germline V lookup: CDR1 SGHVS, CDR2 FQNEAQ. The CDR3 reads CASSSASGSTDTQYF. The CDR3 DNA follows: TGTGCCAGCAGCTCCGCTAGCGGGAGCACAGATACGCAGTATTTT.

The chain employs TRBV5-1 and TRBJ2-7, with D perhaps TRBD1 (6 bases). Germline assignment: CDR1 SGHRS and CDR2 YFSETQ. The length of the CDR3 is 15 residues. V lost 4 bases to trimming and J lost 5 bases, with 19 bases between them. The CDR3 region is CASSLIPDSSDEQYF. For the CDR3, the DNA is TGCGCCAGCAGCCTCATACCGGACAGTTCCGACGAGCAGTACTTC. The full variable domain, rest sourced from reference TRBV5-1 and TRBJ2-7, is KAGVTQTPRYLIKTRGQQVTLSCSPISGHRSVSWYQQTPGQGLQFLFEYFSETQRNKGNFPGRFSGRQFSNSRSEMNVSTLELGDSALYLCASSLIPDSSDEQYFGPGTRLTVT.

This clone was counted between two and nine times. V is TRBV6-6 and J is TRBJ1-1; D ambiguous. The CDR3 spans 16 residues. CDR1 is MNHNY and CDR2 is SVGAGI in the germline V gene (reference sequence). The V end was cut by 0 bases, the J end by 4 bases, with 15 bases between. This CDR3 reads CASSYSGEWASTEAFF. CDR3 bases: TGTGCCAGCAGTTACTCGGGTGAATGGGCGAGCACTGAAGCTTTCTTT.

V is TRBV5-1 and J is TRBJ2-5; 11 bases line up with TRBD2. J was trimmed by 4 bases and V by 2 bases; bases with no gene match: 4. In germline, CDR1 is SGHRS, CDR2 YFSETQ. CDR3 size: 15 residues. The DNA for the CDR3 is TGCGCCAGCAGCTTACTAGCGGGGGTTCGAGAGACCCAGTACTTC. Translation: CASSLLAGVRETQYF.

This clone was seen only a few times. V usage is TRBV5-1 and J usage is TRBJ2-5; TRBD2 might be the D (5 bases). V lost 6 bases and J 2 bases, leaving 14 bases between the germline ends. The CDR3 spans 14 residues. In germline, CDR1 is SGHRS, CDR2 YFSETQ. This chain's CDR3 is CASTLPGIQETQYF. CDR3 nucleotide sequence: TGCGCCAGCACTTTGCCCGGGATACAAGAGACCCAGTACTTC.

The chain links TRBV9 to TRBJ2-3, with D possibly matching TRBD2 (6 bases). The V end lost 4 bases, the J end lost 0 bases, and 15 bases lay between the germline ends. Germline V lookup: CDR1 SGDLS, CDR2 YYNGEE. CDR3 length: 16 residues. CDR3 bases: TGTGCCAGCAGCACCCTTAGCGGAACCAGCACAGATACGCAGTATTTT. Its protein is CASSTLSGTSTDTQYF.

This chain joins TRBV19 and TRBJ2-7; the match to TRBD1 covers 8 bases. With V trimmed by 0 bases and J by 5 bases, 6 bases remained unmatched. The CDR3 is 15 residues long. Germline V gives CDR1 LNHDA, CDR2 SQIVND (reference sequence). CDR3 in DNA: TGTGCCAGTAGTATAGAACCGGGACAGGTCCACGAGCAGTACTTC. Translated, it gives CASSIEPGQVHEQYF.

The chain links TRBV5-5 to TRBJ1-5, with D unresolved. CDR1 is SGHKS, CDR2 YYEKEE, per germline (reference sequence). This CDR3 region has 13 residues. Trimming shortened V by 5 bases and J by 4 bases, and 10 bases separated the two germline ends. The CDR3: CASSYDMNQPQHF. For the CDR3, the DNA is TGTGCCAGCAGTTACGACATGAATCAGCCCCAGCATTTT.

The chain uses TRBV28 and TRBJ1-6; 10 bases match TRBD1. Germline loops: CDR1 MDHEN, CDR2 SYDVKM. This CDR3 region has 16 residues. V lost 6 bases to trimming and J lost 6 bases; unmatched junction nucleotides: 8. CDR3 sequence (DNA): TGTGCCAGCAGAAAGACAGGGGGCCGGGGTAATTCACCCCTCCACTTT. Translation gives CASRKTGGRGNSPLHF.

This sequence joins TRBV5-1 and TRBJ2-7; D not resolved. V lost 4 bases and J lost 3, with 11 bases in between. The CDR3 consists of 13 residues. Germline CDR1 and CDR2: SGHRS and YFSETQ. The CDR3 region has the DNA TGCGCCAGCAGCGTAAACATCGACTACGAGCAGTACTTC. This encodes CASSVNIDYEQYF.

J is TRBJ2-7 and V is TRBV5-1; 11 nucleotides match TRBD2. CDR3 length: 15 amino acids. The germline V gene encodes CDR1 SGHRS and CDR2 YFSETQ. V lost 3 bases to trimming and J lost 7 bases; unmatched junction nucleotides: 9. CDR3 amino acids: CASSYGLAGNWEQYF. The CDR3 DNA follows: TGCGCCAGCAGCTACGGACTAGCGGGCAATTGGGAGCAGTACTTC.

The chain uses TRBV7-3 and TRBJ1-1, with D perhaps TRBD1 (5 bases). This CDR3 region has 14 residues. Germline CDR1 and CDR2: SGHTA and FQGTGA. Trimming removed 5 bases from V and 5 bases from J, with 15 bases in between. In DNA form, the CDR3 reads TGTGCCAGCAGCCCAGGGTGGGAGGGGACTGAAGCTTTCTTT. Translated: CASSPGWEGTEAFF.

V and J are TRBV2 and TRBJ2-3, with 7 bases aligning to TRBD1. V lost 6 bases and J lost 0; bases outside the gene matches: 6. The CDR3 runs to 15 residues. Germline V gene data show CDR1 as SNHLY and CDR2 as FYNNEI. This chain's CDR3 is CASSPQGLSTDTQYF. CDR3 sequence (DNA): TGTGCCAGCAGCCCACAGGGGTTAAGCACAGATACGCAGTATTTT.

The chain carries TRBV19 and TRBJ1-4; D gene ambiguous. CDR1 is LNHDA and CDR2 is SQIVND in the germline V gene (reference sequence). Trimming stripped 10 bases from V and 8 bases from J, with 17 bases between. This CDR3 is built from 13 residues. For the CDR3, the DNA is TGTGCCACCTTGGCCCTAAGCGACGAAAAACTGTTTTTT. Its translation is CATLALSDEKLFF.

The V and J genes are TRBV9 and TRBJ2-7, with 11 bases fitting TRBD2. After removal of 4 bases from V and 1 base from J, the junction contained 4 bases not matched to a gene. The CDR3 covers 15 residues. CDR1 and CDR2 (germline): SGDLS, YYNGEE. The CDR3 spells CASSFSSGGSYEQYF. CDR3 DNA sequence: TGTGCCAGCAGCTTCTCTAGCGGGGGGTCCTACGAGCAGTACTTC.

The rearrangement links TRBV10-2 to TRBJ2-3, with TRBD2 matching over 11 bases. The CDR3 extends over 15 amino acids. V was pared by 6 bases and J by 2 bases, with 4 bases of the junction left unmatched. In germline, CDR1 is WSHSY, CDR2 SAAADI. CDR3 in amino acids: CASSLAGGLTDTQYF. The CDR3 DNA reads as TGCGCCAGCAGCCTAGCGGGGGGCCTCACAGATACGCAGTATTTT.

This clone was found once. V usage is TRBV18 and J usage is TRBJ2-1; 7 bases are shared with TRBD1. Germline CDR1 is KGHSH and CDR2 is LQKENI. The trim removed 1 base at V and 4 bases at J, leaving 4 bases unmatched. CDR3 length equals 15 residues. The CDR3 DNA follows: TGTGCCAGCTCACCACAGGGGGCTGGTTACAATGAGCAGTTCTTC. This sequence encodes CASSPQGAGYNEQFF.

The gene calls are TRBV5-1 and TRBJ1-1; TRBD1 matches 10 bases. From germline, CDR1 is SGHRS and CDR2 YFSETQ. The V gene end was trimmed by 0 bases and the J gene end by 1 base; junction bases not matched to a gene: 0. The CDR3 consists of 15 residues. The CDR3 bases are TGCGCCAGCAGCTTGGGACAGGGGGCGAACACTGAAGCTTTCTTT. Its protein product is CASSLGQGANTEAFF.